This T cell receptor (beta chain) was sequenced during a study of blood T cell repertoires in COVID-19. Study overall: Nucleic acid was either cDNA or gDNA, and it came from T cells, B-cell-depleted T cells, or PBMCs.

In the authors' methods: By means of reference gene primer amplification, nucleated cell counts were estimated. The method was immunoSEQ multiplex PCR; TCRdb's version includes in-frame clones alone and lacks a portion of them. D and trimming were read from the DNA, whereas the V and J calls and clone size are those reported in that table. Of some 50,000 clones in the sample, 80% to 90% were seen once. With 2 bases clipped from V and 4 bases from J, the junction kept 14 bases outside the gene matches. Germline-derived CDR1 and CDR2 are SGHNT and YYREEE (reference sequence). There are 17 residues in the CDR3.

What was sequenced was peripheral blood. The clonotype comes from a man between 60 and 75 years old with acute or convalescent COVID-19. The rearrangement uses TRBV5-4 and TRBJ1-2, with 7 bases identical to TRBD1. DNA for the CDR3: TGTGCCAGCAGCTTACCTTCCCCAGGACAGGTTAGCTATGGCTACACCTTC. Encoded protein: CASSLPSPGQVSYGYTF.